These T cell receptor beta chains were read from a single sample in a study of T-cell memory formation after mild COVID-19. TCRdb re-analysed the 5' RACE reads in MiXCR, keeping a single row per CDR3 protein. The sample lists around 430,000 distinct CDR3 sequences, about 17% occurring once. Sequenced material: PBMCs or a T cell subset sorted from them (not recorded which). The receptors stem from a man aged 18 to 35 who had mild COVID-19 (a few samples of this study predate the infection). Cell type and time point are not known. Both conserved end residues are part of each CDR3. The D gene is left open where the match is weak. Only part of the rows carry a size: once, few, many, or a class if the clone is expanded.

v_gene: TRBV6-5; abundance: few; d_gene: TRBD1; j_gene: TRBJ1-1; CDR3aa: CASSNDRDGAFF; CDR3nt: TGTGCCAGCAGTAACGACAGGGATGGAGCTTTCTTT
v_gene: TRBV7-2; abundance: few; d_gene: TRBD2; j_gene: TRBJ2-5; CDR3aa: CASSFGGGAVTQYF; CDR3nt: TGTGCCAGCAGCTTCGGCGGGGGGGCCGTGACCCAGTACTTC
v_gene: TRBV6-1; abundance: NA; d_gene: TRBD2; j_gene: TRBJ2-1; CDR3aa: CALGLAGGYNEQFF; CDR3nt: TGTGCCTTAGGACTAGCGGGGGGTTACAATGAGCAGTTCTTC
v_gene: TRBV7-6; abundance: NA; d_gene: NA; j_gene: TRBJ2-1; CDR3aa: CASSSTGYSYNEQFF; CDR3nt: TGTGCCAGCAGCTCCACGGGGTACTCCTACAATGAGCAGTTCTTC
v_gene: TRBV4-3; abundance: few; d_gene: NA; j_gene: TRBJ2-1; CDR3aa: CASSPEDYYEQFF; CDR3nt: TGCGCCAGCAGCCCAGAGGATTACTATGAGCAGTTCTTC
v_gene: TRBV5-1; abundance: NA; d_gene: TRBD1; j_gene: TRBJ1-2; CDR3aa: CASSLDRAGYGYTF; CDR3nt: TGCGCCAGCAGCTTAGACAGGGCGGGGTATGGCTACACCTTC
v_gene: TRBV20-1; abundance: many; d_gene: TRBD1; j_gene: TRBJ2-1; CDR3aa: CSARTGASYNEQFF; CDR3nt: TGCAGTGCTAGAACAGGGGCCTCCTACAATGAGCAGTTCTTC
v_gene: TRBV6-2/TRBV6-3; abundance: NA; d_gene: NA; j_gene: TRBJ2-2; CDR3aa: CASSYGRTGELFF; CDR3nt: TGTGCCAGCAGTTATGGCCGGACCGGGGAGCTGTTTTTT
v_gene: TRBV6-6; abundance: NA; d_gene: NA; j_gene: TRBJ1-1; CDR3aa: CASSYRVHTEAFF; CDR3nt: TGTGCCAGCAGTTACAGGGTGCACACTGAAGCTTTCTTT
v_gene: TRBV13; abundance: NA; d_gene: TRBD1; j_gene: TRBJ2-7; CDR3aa: CASRDRGSSYEQYF; CDR3nt: TGTGCCAGTAGGGACAGGGGATCGTCCTACGAGCAGTACTTC
v_gene: TRBV28; abundance: few; d_gene: NA; j_gene: TRBJ1-1; CDR3aa: CASSLRTSWAEAFF; CDR3nt: TGTGCCAGCAGTTTAAGGACGAGTTGGGCTGAAGCTTTCTTT
v_gene: TRBV4-3; abundance: NA; d_gene: TRBD2; j_gene: TRBJ2-5; CDR3aa: CASSHRLAGKETQYF; CDR3nt: TGCGCCAGCAGCCATAGACTAGCGGGGAAAGAGACCCAGTACTTC
v_gene: TRBV10-2; abundance: many; d_gene: NA; j_gene: TRBJ2-7; CDR3aa: CASSDGMTNEQYF; CDR3nt: TGCGCCAGCAGTGATGGGATGACTAACGAGCAGTACTTC
v_gene: TRBV10-1; abundance: NA; d_gene: NA; j_gene: TRBJ2-5; CDR3aa: CATKVDGTQYF; CDR3nt: TGCGCCACCAAGGTCGATGGGACCCAGTACTTC
v_gene: TRBV5-1; abundance: few; d_gene: NA; j_gene: TRBJ1-1; CDR3aa: CASSRDPPTEAFF; CDR3nt: TGCGCCAGCAGTCGAGACCCCCCCACTGAAGCTTTCTTT
v_gene: TRBV4-3; abundance: NA; d_gene: NA; j_gene: TRBJ2-2; CDR3aa: CASSQDWLRITGELFF; CDR3nt: TGCGCCAGCAGCCAAGATTGGCTCCGGATCACCGGGGAGCTGTTTTTT
v_gene: TRBV5-1; abundance: few; d_gene: NA; j_gene: TRBJ2-1; CDR3aa: CASQNSGGPNEQFF; CDR3nt: TGCGCCAGCCAGAACTCCGGGGGGCCCAATGAGCAGTTCTTC
v_gene: TRBV27; abundance: NA; d_gene: NA; j_gene: TRBJ1-2; CDR3aa: CASSWSRVYGYTF; CDR3nt: TGTGCCAGCAGCTGGTCGCGGGTGTATGGCTACACCTTC
v_gene: TRBV7-6; abundance: few; d_gene: NA; j_gene: TRBJ1-6; CDR3aa: CASSLGPVNNSPLHF; CDR3nt: TGTGCCAGCAGCTTAGGACCCGTTAATAATTCACCCCTCCACTTT
v_gene: TRBV29-1; abundance: NA; d_gene: TRBD2; j_gene: TRBJ2-4; CDR3aa: CSAGGGDAKNIQYF; CDR3nt: TGCAGCGCCGGGGGAGGGGACGCCAAAAACATTCAGTACTTC
v_gene: TRBV6-2/TRBV6-3; abundance: many; d_gene: NA; j_gene: TRBJ2-1; CDR3aa: CASSYPDLLDEQFF; CDR3nt: TGTGCCAGCAGTTACCCGGACTTGTTGGATGAGCAGTTCTTC
v_gene: TRBV15; abundance: NA; d_gene: NA; j_gene: TRBJ1-2; CDR3aa: CATSRDARELGGYTF; CDR3nt: TGTGCCACCAGCAGAGATGCCCGGGAGTTGGGTGGCTACACCTTC
v_gene: TRBV7-9; abundance: NA; d_gene: TRBD1; j_gene: TRBJ1-2; CDR3aa: CASSFGTDYGYTF; CDR3nt: TGTGCCAGCAGCTTCGGGACAGACTATGGCTACACCTTC
v_gene: TRBV6-6; abundance: many; d_gene: TRBD2; j_gene: TRBJ2-5; CDR3aa: CASSYDGGEETQYF; CDR3nt: TGTGCCAGCAGTTACGATGGGGGGGAAGAGACCCAGTACTTC
v_gene: TRBV2; abundance: few; d_gene: NA; j_gene: TRBJ1-2; CDR3aa: CASIRSVGGYTF; CDR3nt: TGTGCCAGCATAAGATCCGTGGGTGGCTACACCTTC
v_gene: TRBV5-1; abundance: NA; d_gene: NA; j_gene: TRBJ1-1; CDR3aa: CASSPDRGVATEAFF; CDR3nt: TGCGCCAGCAGCCCGGATCGAGGGGTGGCCACTGAAGCTTTCTTT
v_gene: TRBV7-9; abundance: once; d_gene: NA; j_gene: TRBJ1-1; CDR3aa: CASSLGNHEAFF; CDR3nt: TGTGCCAGCAGCTTAGGAAACCATGAAGCTTTCTTT
v_gene: TRBV12-3/TRBV12-4; abundance: few; d_gene: NA; j_gene: TRBJ2-1; CDR3aa: CASSFGENYNEQFF; CDR3nt: TGTGCCAGCAGTTTTGGGGAGAACTACAATGAGCAGTTCTTC
v_gene: TRBV5-1; abundance: few; d_gene: TRBD1; j_gene: TRBJ2-1; CDR3aa: CASSRARGSDEQFF; CDR3nt: TGCGCCAGCAGCCGCGCCAGGGGGTCAGATGAGCAGTTCTTC
v_gene: TRBV7-8; abundance: few; d_gene: NA; j_gene: TRBJ1-6; CDR3aa: CASSVQGRAYNSPLHF; CDR3nt: TGTGCCAGCAGCGTTCAGGGGAGGGCCTATAATTCACCCCTCCACTTT
v_gene: TRBV27; abundance: NA; d_gene: NA; j_gene: TRBJ2-7; CDR3aa: CASSFDPTWGEQYF; CDR3nt: TGTGCCAGCAGTTTCGACCCGACATGGGGCGAGCAGTACTTC
v_gene: TRBV12-3/TRBV12-4; abundance: NA; d_gene: TRBD1; j_gene: TRBJ1-1; CDR3aa: CASNREQGGPEAFF; CDR3nt: TGTGCCAGCAACCGCGAACAGGGGGGACCTGAAGCTTTCTTT
v_gene: TRBV4-3; abundance: many; d_gene: NA; j_gene: TRBJ2-1; CDR3aa: CASSRERAYNEQFF; CDR3nt: TGCGCCAGCAGTCGCGAGCGGGCCTACAATGAGCAGTTCTTC
v_gene: TRBV7-8; abundance: few; d_gene: NA; j_gene: TRBJ2-3; CDR3aa: CASNPSVSTDTQYF; CDR3nt: TGTGCCAGCAATCCTAGCGTTAGCACAGATACGCAGTATTTT
v_gene: TRBV4-3; abundance: few; d_gene: NA; j_gene: TRBJ1-2; CDR3aa: CASSRVAGQTNYGYTF; CDR3nt: TGCGCCAGCAGCCGGGTGGCAGGACAAACTAACTATGGCTACACCTTC
v_gene: TRBV12-3/TRBV12-4; abundance: NA; d_gene: NA; j_gene: TRBJ2-5; CDR3aa: CASREGQGPWETQYF; CDR3nt: TGTGCCAGCCGGGAGGGACAGGGTCCATGGGAGACCCAGTACTTC
v_gene: TRBV7-2; abundance: NA; d_gene: NA; j_gene: TRBJ1-5; CDR3aa: CASSPNSGYGQPQHF; CDR3nt: TGTGCCAGCAGCCCAAACAGTGGGTATGGGCAGCCCCAGCATTTT
v_gene: TRBV7-9; abundance: few; d_gene: TRBD1; j_gene: TRBJ1-1; CDR3aa: CASSLGTGDTEAFF; CDR3nt: TGTGCCAGCAGCTTAGGAACAGGGGACACTGAAGCTTTCTTT
v_gene: TRBV6-5; abundance: NA; d_gene: NA; j_gene: TRBJ1-5; CDR3aa: CASSKQGGNQPQHF; CDR3nt: TGTGCCAGCAGTAAACAGGGAGGCAATCAGCCCCAGCATTTT
v_gene: TRBV20-1; abundance: few; d_gene: TRBD2; j_gene: TRBJ2-3; CDR3aa: CSARAAGGHTDTQYF; CDR3nt: TGCAGTGCTAGAGCGGCGGGGGGCCACACAGATACGCAGTATTTT
v_gene: TRBV24-1; abundance: NA; d_gene: TRBD2; j_gene: TRBJ2-1; CDR3aa: CATSGTSGGVLHEQFF; CDR3nt: TGTGCCACCAGTGGGACTAGCGGGGGGGTTCTCCATGAGCAGTTCTTC
v_gene: TRBV4-3; abundance: few; d_gene: NA; j_gene: TRBJ2-5; CDR3aa: CASSPLPGKQETQYF; CDR3nt: TGCGCCAGCAGCCCACTTCCGGGGAAACAAGAGACCCAGTACTTC
v_gene: TRBV4-1; abundance: NA; d_gene: NA; j_gene: TRBJ2-5; CDR3aa: CASSQEPVGAETQYF; CDR3nt: TGCGCCAGCAGCCAAGAGCCAGTCGGTGCTGAGACCCAGTACTTC
v_gene: TRBV7-3; abundance: few; d_gene: NA; j_gene: TRBJ2-3; CDR3aa: CASSLGSRTDTQYF; CDR3nt: TGTGCCAGCAGCCTCGGGTCGAGAACAGATACGCAGTATTTT
v_gene: TRBV7-9; abundance: few; d_gene: TRBD1; j_gene: TRBJ1-2; CDR3aa: CASSNKTGALTGGYTF; CDR3nt: TGTGCCAGCAGCAATAAAACAGGGGCTCTGACGGGTGGCTACACCTTC
v_gene: TRBV20-1; abundance: NA; d_gene: NA; j_gene: TRBJ2-3; CDR3aa: CSAPLWRGLKDTQYF; CDR3nt: TGCAGTGCTCCCCTCTGGAGGGGGCTGAAGGATACGCAGTATTTT
v_gene: TRBV9; abundance: many; d_gene: TRBD2; j_gene: TRBJ2-3; CDR3aa: CASTSGGATDTQYF; CDR3nt: TGTGCCAGCACTAGCGGGGGGGCCACAGATACGCAGTATTTT
v_gene: TRBV7-9; abundance: NA; d_gene: NA; j_gene: TRBJ1-1; CDR3aa: CASRPKGGPNTEAFF; CDR3nt: TGTGCCAGCAGACCCAAGGGGGGCCCAAACACTGAAGCTTTCTTT
v_gene: TRBV6-1; abundance: few; d_gene: TRBD1; j_gene: TRBJ1-2; CDR3aa: CASSERGGLGYTF; CDR3nt: TGTGCCAGCAGTGAAAGAGGGGGCTTGGGCTACACCTTC
v_gene: TRBV20-1; abundance: NA; d_gene: NA; j_gene: TRBJ2-3; CDR3aa: CSASRGRTDTQYF; CDR3nt: TGCAGTGCTAGTCGAGGGAGGACAGATACGCAGTATTTT
v_gene: TRBV11-2; abundance: NA; d_gene: TRBD1; j_gene: TRBJ2-7; CDR3aa: CASSLTGIYEQYF; CDR3nt: TGTGCCAGCAGCTTGACAGGGATCTACGAGCAGTACTTC
v_gene: TRBV5-4; abundance: NA; d_gene: NA; j_gene: TRBJ2-2; CDR3aa: CASSLPNPGELFF; CDR3nt: TGTGCCAGCAGCTTGCCGAACCCAGGGGAGCTGTTTTTT
v_gene: TRBV18; abundance: NA; d_gene: NA; j_gene: TRBJ1-4; CDR3aa: CASSPERIREKLFF; CDR3nt: TGTGCCAGCTCACCAGAACGGATTCGTGAAAAACTGTTTTTT
v_gene: TRBV7-9; abundance: NA; d_gene: NA; j_gene: TRBJ1-1; CDR3aa: CASSSNPGYAYTEAFF; CDR3nt: TGTGCCAGCAGCTCAAATCCGGGCTACGCCTATACTGAAGCTTTCTTT